The rows below give T cell receptor beta chains drawn from one sample of a study of blood T cell repertoires in COVID-19. Assay used: immunoSEQ multiplex PCR; TCRdb lists only in-frame clones, some missing. The sample holds hundreds of thousands of clones; 85% are singletons and the top ten take approximately 3.7%. Material: peripheral blood. The source is a woman aged 18-29 years with acute or convalescent COVID-19. Both conserved end residues are part of each CDR3.

v_gene	j_gene	CDR3aa
TRBV27	TRBJ2-1	CASSLSGQGTYNEQFF
TRBV3-1/TRBV3-2	TRBJ2-3	CASSPVRGTQYF
TRBV7-9	TRBJ2-5	CASSLSTGQETQYF
TRBV6-5	TRBJ2-3	CASSYATSGTTDTQYF
TRBV19	TRBJ1-6	CASSIGQGNSPLHF
TRBV5-1	TRBJ2-7	CASSLGQATNEQYF
TRBV5-8	TRBJ1-2	CASSPDRGIYGYTF
TRBV3-1/TRBV3-2	TRBJ2-5	CASSPSPATSGAQETQYF
TRBV2	TRBJ2-1	CASSPTSGGAGFF
TRBV30	TRBJ1-5	CAWGPPPEPQHF
TRBV28	TRBJ1-1	CASRYTLNTEAFF
TRBV12-3/TRBV12-4	TRBJ1-2	CASSPVSNYGYTF
TRBV28	TRBJ1-1	CASSFRQGQREAFF
TRBV20-1	TRBJ2-7	CSTSTGTLAEQYF
TRBV7-6	TRBJ1-2	CASRGQGTTYGYTF
TRBV10-3	TRBJ2-7	CAISESRDRVYEQYF
TRBV30	TRBJ1-5	CAWSAGEVNQPQHF
TRBV6-5	TRBJ2-7	CASRRTGGGSHEQYF
TRBV2	TRBJ2-7	CASRRGQGAYEQYF
TRBV18	TRBJ2-5	CASSADRQETQYF